The next 15 T cell receptor beta chains were all read from a single sample in a study of T cells in Graves' hyperthyroidism and ophthalmopathy. The investigators amplified TCR beta CDR3 regions from RNA transcripts. Using the HTBI primer set, a first-round RT-PCR was run on the TCR CDR3. MiXCR, run by TCRdb on the multiplex PCR reads, gives a single entry per CDR3 protein. The sample yields 250,000 to 350,000 distinct CDR3 sequences, approximately 23% seen once. The sample consisted of blood. These receptors originate from a man aged 25 to 45 with Graves' ophthalmopathy.

This clonotype was seen ten or more times. The rearrangement joins TRBV5-5 to TRBJ2-2; 7 nucleotides match TRBD2. Trimming took 3 bases from V and 1 from J; bases not matched to a gene: 3. This CDR3 is built from 15 residues. CDR1 is SGHKS, CDR2 YYEKEE, per germline (reference sequence). CDR3 DNA sequence: TGTGCCAGCAGCTCTCTAGCGGTGAACACCGGGGAGCTGTTTTTT. Its protein is CASSSLAVNTGELFF.

The chain carries TRBV12-3 or TRBV12-4 and TRBJ1-2; D call uncertain. This CDR3 spans 12 amino acids. V was trimmed by 5 bases and J by 4 bases, leaving 8 bases between them. CDR3 region: CASSRTVYGYTF. For the CDR3, the DNA is TGTGCCAGCAGTAGGACCGTCTATGGCTACACCTTC.

This clonotype was detected ten times or more. The chain recombines TRBV20-1 with TRBJ2-1; possible D gene TRBD2, 6 bases. The CDR3 covers 13 residues. The germline gives CDR1 DFQATT, CDR2 SNEGSKA (reference sequence). With 6 bases removed from V and 6 bases from J, the gap between germline ends came to 15 bases. This chain's CDR3 is CSARRLALNEQFF. The CDR3 region has the DNA TGCAGTGCGCGACGGCTAGCGCTCAATGAGCAGTTCTTC.

This clonotype was picked up many times. The genes are TRBV5-1 and TRBJ2-3; TRBD2 agrees at 10 bases. Germline trimming cut 4 bases from V and 4 bases from J; bases unmatched to any gene: 9. Germline CDR1 and CDR2: SGHRS and YFSETQ. CDR3 size: 16 residues. The DNA for the CDR3 is TGCGCCAGCAGCCCGGATGTCCTAGCGGGAGCAGATACGCAGTATTTT. This translates into CASSPDVLAGADTQYF.

This clonotype showed up many times. V and J are TRBV5-1 and TRBJ2-3; 8 positions agree with TRBD1. Looked up from germline, CDR1 is SGHRS and CDR2 is YFSETQ. V lost 2 bases to trimming and J lost 5 bases; unmatched junction nucleotides: 16. CDR3 length equals 18 residues. Written as DNA, the CDR3 is TGCGCCAGCAGCTTAACGCCTCCCGGACAGGGCCGTTTAGATACGCAGTATTTT. Its protein is CASSLTPPGQGRLDTQYF. Full variable domain (remainder filled in from reference TRBV5-1 and TRBJ2-3): KAGVTQTPRYLIKTRGQQVTLSCSPISGHRSVSWYQQTPGQGLQFLFEYFSETQRNKGNFPGRFSGRQFSNSRSEMNVSTLELGDSALYLCASSLTPPGQGRLDTQYFGPGTRLTVL.

DNA for the CDR3: TGCAGCGTTGAGGGCACTAGCCCGCCAGGGACCCAGTACTTC. Translating it yields CSVEGTSPPGTQYF. V and J are TRBV29-1 and TRBJ2-5; tentatively, D is TRBD2 (6 bases). This CDR3 comprises 14 residues. The V gene's germline CDR1 is SQVTM and CDR2 ANQGSEA. Between the trimmed V and J ends, which lost 3 bases and 7 bases, there was a span of 18 bases.

Details on this clonotype: Sequence at one end of the junction differs from germline and may be a read error. The chain has TRBV10-2 and TRBJ1-2; no firm D call. Germline lookup yields CDR1 WSHSY and CDR2 SAAADI. CDR3 size: 14 residues. The DNA of the CDR3 is TGTGCCAGCAACGAGGGAGGACCTAACTATGGCTACACCTTC. Protein product: CASNEGGPNYGYTF.

The chain joins TRBV4-1 to TRBJ2-1; TRBD1 aligns across 9 bases. The CDR3 covers 15 residues. Germline lookup yields CDR1 MGHRA and CDR2 YSYEKL. The trim removed 0 bases at V and 7 bases at J, leaving 4 bases unmatched. The CDR3 DNA is TGCGCCAGCAGCCAAGACCCGACAGGGGGTAATGAGCAGTTCTTC. This translates into CASSQDPTGGNEQFF.

This clonotype was recorded many times. This chain joins TRBV3-1 and TRBJ2-7, with TRBD2 identical over 11 bases. The V gene's germline CDR1 is LGHDT and CDR2 YNNKEL (reference sequence). The CDR3 runs to 14 residues. The J segment lost 6 bases and the V segment lost 2 bases, leaving 3 bases of the junction unmatched. Here the CDR3 reads CASSQKLAGAEQYF. The CDR3, as DNA: TGTGCCAGCAGCCAAAAACTAGCGGGAGCCGAGCAGTACTTC.

Many counts were recorded for this clonotype. The chain recombines TRBV6-1 with TRBJ2-7, with D perhaps matching TRBD2 (6 bases). The CDR3 loop spans 15 amino acids. In germline, CDR1 is MNHNS, CDR2 SASEGT. Trimming stripped 2 bases from V and 4 bases from J, with 15 bases between. CDR3 in amino acids: CASSESAAGPYEQYF. In DNA form, the CDR3 reads TGTGCCAGCAGTGAAAGTGCTGCGGGACCTTACGAGCAGTACTTC.

The chain links TRBV7-3 to TRBJ2-2; no clear D. Germline CDR1 is SGHTA and CDR2 is FQGTGA. Trimming pared 2 bases from V and 7 bases from J, leaving 5 bases between. The CDR3 consists of 12 residues. This CDR3 reads CASSLVHGELFF. CDR3 bases: TGTGCCAGCAGCTTAGTGCACGGGGAGCTGTTTTTT.

This clonotype appeared many times. This sequence joins TRBV7-8 and TRBJ1-5; 7 nucleotides align to TRBD1. Germline V lookup: CDR1 SGHVS, CDR2 FQNEAQ. The CDR3 is 15 residues long. J lost 3 bases, V lost 6 bases, and 8 bases had no gene match. CDR3: CASSSADRDNQPQHF. The CDR3 DNA follows: TGTGCCAGCAGTTCCGCCGACAGGGACAATCAGCCCCAGCATTTT.

This clonotype was seen more than once but under ten times. The chain combines TRBV7-9 with TRBJ2-7; a weak D match, TRBD2 (5 bases). From germline, CDR1 is SEHNR and CDR2 FQNEAQ (reference sequence). V was clipped by 5 bases and J by 4 bases, with 9 bases between them. The CDR3 covers 12 residues. The DNA for the CDR3 is TGTGCCAGCAGCGTCCGCGGGTACGAGCAGTACTTC. As protein: CASSVRGYEQYF.

This clonotype was counted a few times. This chain uses TRBV7-6 with TRBJ2-1, with D tentatively TRBD1 (7 bases). Trimming shortened V by 5 bases and J by 5 bases, and 19 bases separated the two germline ends. Germline values: CDR1 SGHVS, CDR2 FNYEAQ. The CDR3 is made up of 16 amino acids. CDR3 amino acids: CASSTTAGGLHNEQFF. The DNA for the CDR3 is TGTGCCAGCAGCACGACTGCAGGGGGACTTCACAATGAGCAGTTCTTC.

A few counts support this clonotype. The chain links TRBV2 to TRBJ1-6; D remains ambiguous. Germline values: CDR1 SNHLY, CDR2 FYNNEI. This CDR3 comprises 14 residues. The V end lost 2 bases, the J end lost 10 bases, and 12 bases lay between the germline ends. For the CDR3, the DNA is TGTGCCAGCAGTGAATCCGGGGTCAGGTCACCCCTCCACTTT. Protein: CASSESGVRSPLHF.